A single sample is the source of the 30 T cell receptor beta chains below, sequenced in a study of blood T cell repertoires in COVID-19. TCRdb's copy holds only in-frame clones and misses some; the assay was immunoSEQ multiplex PCR. The table includes 200,000 to 300,000 clones, around nine tenths detected once. The sequenced material came from PBMCs or T cells enriched from blood (not recorded which). Every receptor here comes from a woman aged 25 to 45 who had recovered from COVID-19.

The rearrangement links TRBV3-1 (or the pseudogene TRBV3-2) to TRBJ2-1; maybe TRBD2 (6 bases). CDR3 length: 14 amino acids. Trimming removed 3 bases at V and 2 bases at J, with 8 bases between. CDR1 and CDR2 from the germline V gene are LGHDT and YNNKEL (reference sequence). This CDR3 is CASSQGGTYNEQFF. In DNA, the CDR3 is TGTGCCAGCAGCCAGGGGGGAACCTACAATGAGCAGTTCTTC.

This chain joins TRBV6-5 and TRBJ1-1, with D perhaps TRBD1 (6 bases). The germline V gene has CDR1 MNHEY and CDR2 SVGAGI. This CDR3 is built from 13 residues. The germline V and J ends were trimmed by 6 bases and 7 bases, with 15 bases remaining between them. The CDR3 nucleotides read TGTGCCAGCAGCCCGGGACACGCGATTGAAGCTTTCTTT. It yields the protein CASSPGHAIEAFF.

The chain couples TRBV27 to TRBJ2-1; no definite D call. CDR3 size: 14 residues. CDR1 is MNHEY and CDR2 is SMNVEV in the germline V gene (reference sequence). The germline V and J ends were trimmed by 5 bases and 3 bases, with 11 bases remaining between them. The CDR3 DNA reads TGTGCCAGCAGTCCAAATCAGGACTACAATGAGCAGTTCTTC. It is translated as CASSPNQDYNEQFF.

V is TRBV29-1 and J is TRBJ1-2; 10 positions agree with TRBD1. The CDR3 consists of 12 residues. The germline V gene has CDR1 SQVTM and CDR2 ANQGSEA. Germline trimming cut 6 bases from V and 4 bases from J; bases unmatched to any gene: 2. In nucleotides, the CDR3 is TGCAGCGTCGGACAGGGGGGCTATGGCTACACCTTC. It specifies CSVGQGGYGYTF.

This clone was seen only a few times. The chain uses TRBV10-3 and TRBJ2-7; D unclear. CDR3 length: 12 amino acids. V shed 7 bases and J shed 5 bases, with 12 bases lying between them. Germline CDR1 and CDR2: ENHRY and SYGVKD. CDR3 DNA sequence: TGTGCCATCACTGGCAGTTCCCACGAGCAGTACTTC. Translating gives CAITGSSHEQYF.

CDR3 amino acids: CASSRGSTDTQYF. CDR3 coding DNA: TGTGCCAGCAGCCGGGGCAGCACAGATACGCAGTATTTT. J is TRBJ2-3 and V is TRBV3-1 (or the pseudogene TRBV3-2), with D possibly matching TRBD1 (5 bases). Germline V gives CDR1 LGHDT, CDR2 YNNKEL (reference sequence). V was clipped by 4 bases and J by 0 bases, with 5 bases between them. The CDR3 has 13 amino acids.

The sample holds one count of this clone. The chain combines TRBV18 with TRBJ1-1, with 9 bases identical to TRBD1. V lost 5 bases and J lost 3; bases outside the gene matches: 7. The CDR3 is 15 amino acids. Germline values: CDR1 KGHSH, CDR2 LQKENI. The CDR3 DNA is TGTGCCAGCTCAACTCGGACAGGGGAGCACACTGAAGCTTTCTTT. The encoded protein is CASSTRTGEHTEAFF.

The V gene is TRBV12-3 or TRBV12-4, the J gene TRBJ2-7, with D perhaps TRBD2 (6 bases). The CDR3 covers 13 residues. V was shortened by 3 bases and J by 7 bases, with 13 bases between the two germline ends. CDR3 in amino acids: CASSFGGLGEQYF. In DNA, the CDR3 is TGTGCCAGCAGTTTCGGGGGTTTGGGAGAGCAGTACTTC.

The chain has TRBV28 and TRBJ2-1, with a possible D match to TRBD2 (5 bases). V was shortened by 3 bases and J by 3 bases, with 9 bases between the two germline ends. The CDR3 covers 14 residues. Germline CDR1 MDHEN, CDR2 SYDVKM. CDR3 DNA sequence: TGTGCCAGCAGTTTTCCCGGACTCTACAATGAGCAGTTCTTC. Amino acids: CASSFPGLYNEQFF.

The rearrangement links TRBV20-1 to TRBJ2-7; 7 positions agree with TRBD1. There are 11 residues in the CDR3. The ends lost 5 bases at V and 7 bases at J; junction bases unmatched: 5. Germline lookup yields CDR1 DFQATT and CDR2 SNEGSKA (reference sequence). CDR3 DNA: TGCAGTGCTCGGACAGGATTAGAGCAGTACTTC. This sequence encodes CSARTGLEQYF.

The J gene is TRBJ1-2, the V gene TRBV28, with 8 bases lining up with TRBD1. CDR1 and CDR2 from the germline V gene are MDHEN and SYDVKM. The ends lost 9 bases at V and 0 bases at J; junction bases unmatched: 9. This CDR3 comprises 15 residues. The CDR3 nucleotides read TGTGCCAGTATGGGGACAGGCCGATCTAACTATGGCTACACCTTC. Protein: CASMGTGRSNYGYTF.

The CDR3 DNA follows: TGTGCCAGCAGCCTCGGTGACAGCTATGGCTACACCTTC. Encoded protein: CASSLGDSYGYTF. This rearrangement joins TRBV9 to TRBJ1-2; perhaps TRBD1 as D (5 bases). This CDR3 is built from 13 residues. CDR1 is SGDLS, CDR2 YYNGEE, per germline. V was clipped by 4 bases and J by 4 bases, with 11 bases between them.

The rearrangement uses TRBV7-2 and TRBJ1-4; possibly TRBD1 for D (5 bases). This CDR3 contains 15 residues. The germline V and J ends were trimmed by 5 bases and 7 bases, with 17 bases remaining between them. Germline CDR1 is SGHTA and CDR2 is FQGNSA. As DNA, the CDR3 is TGTGCCAGCAGCCAACGGCATTGGGGGGGTGAAAAACTGTTTTTT. It translates to CASSQRHWGGEKLFF.

V gene TRBV11-3 combines with J gene TRBJ2-7; a weak D match, TRBD1 (6 bases). The germline gives CDR1 SGHNT, CDR2 YENEEA. Trimming removed 3 bases from V and 0 bases from J, with 12 bases in between. The CDR3 runs 15 residues. CDR3 sequence (DNA): TGTGCCAGCAGCTTCGGACAGTCAAGCTCCTACGAGCAGTACTTC. This encodes CASSFGQSSSYEQYF.

This clone was seen just once. V and J are TRBV28 and TRBJ2-2; 13 positions match TRBD2. CDR3 length equals 18 residues. With V trimmed by 7 bases and J by 5 bases, 13 bases remained unmatched. Germline V CDR1 and CDR2: MDHEN, SYDVKM. This chain's CDR3 is CASNIPGLAGLRTGELFF. CDR3 sequence (DNA): TGTGCCAGCAACATTCCGGGACTAGCGGGGTTGAGAACCGGGGAGCTGTTTTTT.

The V and J genes are TRBV30 and TRBJ1-6, with 8 bases lining up with TRBD1. The germline V gene encodes CDR1 GTSNPN and CDR2 SVGIG (reference sequence). V gave up 4 bases and J gave up 5 bases; unmatched junction bases: 1. The CDR3 is made up of 13 amino acids. Here the CDR3 DNA reads TGTGCCTGGAACAGGGGGGATAATTCACCCCTCCACTTT. Translating it yields CAWNRGDNSPLHF.

The chain recombines TRBV6-5 with TRBJ1-1; 9 bases are a match to TRBD1. The germline gives CDR1 MNHEY, CDR2 SVGAGI. The CDR3 extends over 14 amino acids. V trimming: 6 bases; J trimming: 6 bases; junction bases outside the gene matches: 8. CDR3 bases: TGTGCCAGCAGCCGAAGACAGGGGGTCTCTGAAGCTTTCTTT. As protein: CASSRRQGVSEAFF.

V usage is TRBV27 and J usage is TRBJ1-2; 7 bases align to TRBD1. The CDR3 extends over 14 amino acids. V shed 6 bases, J shed 0 bases, and the junction held 4 bases outside the gene matches. The V gene's germline CDR1 is MNHEY and CDR2 SMNVEV (reference sequence). CDR3 loop: CASSPQGSNYGYTF. The DNA of the CDR3 is TGTGCCAGCAGCCCACAGGGGTCTAACTATGGCTACACCTTC.

A single count supports this clone. This chain joins TRBV28 and TRBJ1-1, with a possible D match to TRBD1 (5 bases). The CDR3 length is 14 residues. Per the germline V gene, CDR1 is MDHEN and CDR2 is SYDVKM. Between the trimmed V and J ends, which lost 5 bases and 7 bases, there was a span of 17 bases. In DNA form, the CDR3 reads TGTGCCAGCAGTCACACTACAGGCCTTGGTGAAGCTTTCTTT. Protein sequence: CASSHTTGLGEAFF.

The CDR3 nucleotides read TGTGCCAGCAGCGTCATTGAGCGGGAGTTAGATACGCAGTATTTT. Amino acids: CASSVIERELDTQYF. The chain combines TRBV5-6 with TRBJ2-3, with 8 bases matching TRBD2. CDR1 and CDR2 from the germline V gene are SGHDT and YYEEEE. The length of the CDR3 is 15 residues. Losses at the gene ends were 4 bases for V and 5 bases for J; bases not matched to a gene: 9. Full variable domain (remainder filled in from reference TRBV5-6 and TRBJ2-3): DAGVTQSPTHLIKTRGQQVTLRCSPKSGHDTVSWYQQALGQGPQFIFQYYEEEERQRGNFPDRFSGHQFPNYSSELNVNALLLGDSALYLCASSVIERELDTQYFGPGTRLTVL.

This clone occurred once. Additional DNA sequences in this sample encode the identical CDR3. V gene TRBV3-1 (or the pseudogene TRBV3-2) combines with J gene TRBJ1-5; D not certain. V was clipped by 0 bases and J by 3 bases, with 3 bases between them. CDR3 size: 13 residues. CDR1 LGHDT and CDR2 YNNKEL come from the germline V gene (reference sequence). The CDR3 reads CASSQDHNQPQHF. CDR3 nucleotide sequence: TGTGCCAGCAGCCAAGACCACAATCAGCCCCAGCATTTT.

This chain joins TRBV24-1 and TRBJ2-2; 9 bases line up with TRBD1. Per the germline V gene, CDR1 is KGHDR and CDR2 is SFDVKD. The V segment lost 3 bases and the J segment 6 bases; nucleotides outside the gene matches: 13. This CDR3 comprises 18 residues. The CDR3 spells CATSDPPGTGTVAGELFF. The CDR3 nucleotides read TGTGCCACCAGTGATCCCCCCGGGACAGGGACGGTAGCCGGGGAGCTGTTTTTT.

V and J are TRBV11-1 and TRBJ2-7; D uncertain. The CDR3 spans 13 residues. From germline, CDR1 is SGHAT and CDR2 FQDESV (reference sequence). Trimming took off 2 bases at V and 2 bases at J, with 7 bases between the two ends. This CDR3 reads CASSLRSPYEQYF. CDR3 DNA sequence: TGTGCCAGCAGCTTACGGTCACCCTACGAGCAGTACTTC.

Comment on this clone: An end of the junction does not agree with germline; a read error may underlie this. Here the CDR3 reads CASSLRDRALPF. The DNA for the CDR3 is TGTGCCAGCAGCTTAAGGGACAGGGCGCTCCCCTTC. The chain combines TRBV9 with TRBJ1-2; the match to TRBD1 covers 9 bases. The CDR3 extends over 12 amino acids. CDR1 SGDLS and CDR2 YYNGEE come from the germline V gene.

This clone was picked up one time. V and J are TRBV28 and TRBJ1-2, with D tentatively TRBD1 (6 bases). The CDR3 runs to 14 residues. V lost 6 bases and J 8 bases, leaving 19 bases between the germline ends. Germline V gene data show CDR1 as MDHEN and CDR2 as SYDVKM. Here the CDR3 DNA reads TGTGCCAGCAGGGAGTCGGGGGGGGCGAACGGCTACACCTTC. Its protein is CASRESGGANGYTF.

V usage is TRBV10-3 and J usage is TRBJ2-2, with a weak D call TRBD2 (5 bases). The germline V gene encodes CDR1 ENHRY and CDR2 SYGVKD. V lost 11 bases and J lost 3, with 16 bases in between. The CDR3 spans 14 residues. CDR3 region: CASLREFDTGELFF. The CDR3 nucleotides read TGTGCCTCCTTAAGGGAGTTTGACACCGGGGAGCTGTTTTTT.

This rearrangement joins TRBV30 to TRBJ1-6, with D hard to call. There are 13 residues in the CDR3. The germline CDR1 and CDR2 sequences are GTSNPN and SVGIG (reference sequence). V was pared by 0 bases and J by 10 bases, with 10 bases between. The CDR3 protein is CAWSVVPESPLHF. The CDR3 nucleotides are TGTGCCTGGAGTGTAGTTCCGGAGTCACCCCTCCACTTT.

This clone was observed a single time. The genes are TRBV7-6 and TRBJ2-1, with D possibly matching TRBD1 (6 bases). The CDR3 runs to 16 residues. Per the germline V gene, CDR1 is SGHVS and CDR2 is FNYEAQ. V dropped 1 base and J dropped 4 bases, with 14 bases sitting between them. The CDR3 loop is CASSLEGGDYYNEQFF. Written as DNA, the CDR3 is TGTGCCAGCAGCTTAGAAGGGGGAGACTATTACAATGAGCAGTTCTTC.

The chain links TRBV27 to TRBJ1-1, with TRBD1 matching over 9 bases. J lost 6 bases, V lost 5 bases, and 10 bases had no gene match. The CDR3 is 15 residues long. The germline CDR1 and CDR2 sequences are MNHEY and SMNVEV (reference sequence). The CDR3 DNA sequence: TGTGCCAGCAGTCCCCTCGGGACAGGGACGGCTGAAGCTTTCTTT. This sequence encodes CASSPLGTGTAEAFF.

This clone was counted a few times. The chain uses TRBV10-2 and TRBJ2-1; 9 bases are a match to TRBD2. The CDR3 runs to 16 residues. Germline V gene sequence: CDR1 WSHSY, CDR2 SAAADI. V lost 3 bases to trimming and J lost 2 bases; unmatched junction nucleotides: 5. In DNA, the CDR3 is TGCGCCAGCAGTGAACAAGGCGGGAGGGCCTACAATGAGCAGTTCTTC. Its protein product is CASSEQGGRAYNEQFF.